These 32 T cell receptor beta chains were all obtained from the same sample, sequenced in a study of blood T cell repertoires in COVID-19. TCRdb's copy holds only in-frame clones and misses some; the assay was immunoSEQ multiplex PCR. The data hold more than 55,000 clones, with around 79% observed a single time. Sequencing was carried out using peripheral blood. Receptor source: a man aged 60 to 69 with acute or convalescent COVID-19.

The CDR3 sequence is CASSSSSGPVMGETQYF. The CDR3 coding sequence is TGCGCCAGCAGTAGTTCTAGCGGGCCCGTTATGGGAGAGACCCAGTACTTC. This chain uses TRBV5-1 with TRBJ2-5; 8 bases match TRBD2. This CDR3 spans 17 amino acids. V lost 5 bases and J lost 4; bases outside the gene matches: 16. CDR1 and CDR2 (germline): SGHRS, YFSETQ.

Only a few counts were recorded for this clone. The chain uses TRBV11-2 and TRBJ2-3; D not certain. Between the trimmed V and J ends, which lost 7 bases and 1 base, there was a span of 12 bases. CDR3 length equals 14 residues. Germline V gene lookup returns CDR1 SGHAT and CDR2 FQNNGV. DNA for the CDR3: TGTGCCAGCACCAATAGCTTCGGCACAGATACGCAGTATTTT. Protein sequence: CASTNSFGTDTQYF.

This chain connects TRBV4-1 to TRBJ1-6; 12 positions match TRBD1. Per germline, CDR1 MGHRA and CDR2 YSYEKL. This CDR3 contains 18 residues. CDR3 loop: CPPRRLGGQGAVNSPLHF. CDR3 DNA sequence: TGCCCCCCCCGCCGACTCGGGGGACAGGGGGCCGTTAATTCACCCCTCCACTTT.

The chain recombines TRBV7-3 with TRBJ1-6; D possibly corresponds to TRBD1 (5 bases). Trimming left V 2 bases short and J 1 base short, with 12 bases between. The germline V gene encodes CDR1 SGHTA and CDR2 FQGTGA. The CDR3 has 17 residues. Here the CDR3 reads CASSLYHSGSYNSPLHF. The DNA for the CDR3 is TGTGCCAGCAGCTTATACCATTCAGGGTCCTATAATTCACCCCTCCACTTT. Filled out from reference TRBV7-3 and TRBJ1-6, the complete variable domain reads GAGVSQTPSNKVTEKGKYVELRCDPISGHTALYWYRQSLGQGPEFLIYFQGTGAADDSGLPNDRFFAVRPEGSVSTLKIQRTERGDSAVYLCASSLYHSGSYNSPLHFGNGTRLTVT.

In its sample, this clone was seen a few times. V is TRBV29-1 and J is TRBJ1-2, with 8 bases identical to TRBD1. Germline V gives CDR1 SQVTM, CDR2 ANQGSEA. This CDR3 has 13 residues. V dropped 4 bases and J dropped 7; count of bases not matched to a gene: 8. The CDR3 DNA reads TGCAGCGTTGGGACAGGGTATGGAGGTGGCTACACCTTC. Translation: CSVGTGYGGGYTF.

The chain combines TRBV12-5 with TRBJ1-1; 10 bases are a match to TRBD1. From germline, CDR1 is LGHNT and CDR2 FRNRAP. The CDR3 length is 14 residues. V lost 5 bases to trimming and J lost 3 bases; unmatched junction nucleotides: 3. As DNA, the CDR3 is TGTGCTAGTGGTAGGGACAGGGGCGACACTGAAGCTTTCTTT. Translating gives CASGRDRGDTEAFF.

This rearrangement joins TRBV5-1 to TRBJ2-4; TRBD1 aligns across 9 bases. Trimming removed 0 bases from V and 5 bases from J; junction bases left unmatched: 3. Looked up from germline, CDR1 is SGHRS and CDR2 is YFSETQ. The CDR3 spans 15 residues. The DNA of the CDR3 is TGCGCCAGCAGCTTGGGTGGGACAGGGCAAAACATTCAGTACTTC. Amino acid sequence: CASSLGGTGQNIQYF.

This clone has a single count. The V call is TRBV5-1, the J call TRBJ1-2, with 7 bases identical to TRBD1. J was trimmed by 4 bases and V by 0 bases; bases with no gene match: 6. This CDR3 has 15 residues. In germline, CDR1 is SGHRS, CDR2 YFSETQ. The DNA for the CDR3 is TGCGCCAGCAGCTTGGTTGCAGGGGGGAGCTATGGCTACACCTTC. This encodes CASSLVAGGSYGYTF.

This sequence joins TRBV2 and TRBJ1-6, with a weak D call TRBD1 (5 bases). Per the germline V gene, CDR1 is SNHLY and CDR2 is FYNNEI. The CDR3 runs to 14 residues. Trimming took 5 bases from V and 8 from J, leaving 13 bases between them. The chain's CDR3 is CASSLAGRDSPLHF. The CDR3 DNA follows: TGTGCCAGCAGTCTGGCAGGGAGGGATTCACCCCTCCACTTT.

The genes are TRBV6-6 and TRBJ2-1, with 10 bases identical to TRBD1. Germline CDR1 MNHNY, CDR2 SVGAGI (reference sequence). This CDR3 is 15 amino acids long. With V trimmed by 4 bases and J by 8 bases, 8 bases remained unmatched. Here the CDR3 DNA reads TGTGCCAGCAGTTCCCCCGGGACAGGGGACGATGAGCAGTTCTTC. As protein: CASSSPGTGDDEQFF.

The CDR3 DNA reads TGTGCCAGCAGCCGGACTAGCGGGAACTACAATGAGCAGTTCTTC. Amino acids: CASSRTSGNYNEQFF. The genes are TRBV5-4 and TRBJ2-1, with 12 bases identical to TRBD2. The CDR3 has 15 residues. Losses at the gene ends were 4 bases for V and 3 bases for J; bases not matched to a gene: 2. In germline, CDR1 is SGHNT, CDR2 YYREEE (reference sequence).

The chain links TRBV24-1 to TRBJ1-5; 7 nucleotides agree with TRBD1. Losses at the gene ends were 3 bases for V and 0 bases for J; bases not matched to a gene: 10. Germline V gene lookup returns CDR1 KGHDR and CDR2 SFDVKD. The CDR3 consists of 18 residues. CDR3 sequence (DNA): TGTGCCACCAGTGATAAAAATACGGGGACAGCTAGCAATCAGCCCCAGCATTTT. This encodes CATSDKNTGTASNQPQHF.

The rearrangement uses TRBV30 and TRBJ1-6; D ambiguous. The CDR3 runs to 15 residues. Germline V gene data show CDR1 as GTSNPN and CDR2 as SVGIG (reference sequence). V was clipped by 0 bases and J by 6 bases, with 12 bases between them. In DNA, the CDR3 is TGTGCCTGGAGTGTAACCCTGCCGGGTAATTCACCCCTCCACTTT. Translating gives CAWSVTLPGNSPLHF.

CDR3 bases: TGTGCCAGCAGCTTATTCGACGGAGGTGAAAAACTGTTTTTT. Translating gives CASSLFDGGEKLFF. The chain combines TRBV5-5 with TRBJ1-4; no firm D call. Trimming removed 2 bases from V and 7 bases from J, with 12 bases in between. The CDR3 sequence is 14 residues long. Germline loops: CDR1 SGHKS, CDR2 YYEKEE (reference sequence).

The rearrangement links TRBV27 to TRBJ2-5; tentative D call: TRBD1 (5 bases). The germline V gene has CDR1 MNHEY and CDR2 SMNVEV (reference sequence). This CDR3 is built from 14 residues. V lost 6 bases, J lost 4 bases, and 15 bases lay in between. Written as DNA, the CDR3 is TGTGCCAGCAGGGTTGGCAGGGTCGGAGAGACCCAGTACTTC. It encodes CASRVGRVGETQYF.

J is TRBJ2-7 and V is TRBV7-8; D remains unclear. The CDR3 totals 12 residues. CDR1 and CDR2 (germline): SGHVS, FQNEAQ. V lost 1 base and J lost 5, with 6 bases in between. CDR3 sequence reads: CASSLGSDEQYF. The CDR3 DNA reads as TGTGCCAGCAGCTTAGGGTCGGACGAGCAGTACTTC.

This clone was counted once. The V and J genes are TRBV21-1 and TRBJ2-3; TRBD2, the D gene given by the table, was not confirmed from the DNA. TRBV21-1 is a documented pseudogene. The CDR3 has 18 residues. CDR3 region: CASSTQKRGVDQPDTQYF. The CDR3 nucleotides read TGTGCCAGCAGCACTCAAAAACGGGGGGTTGATCAGCCAGATACGCAGTATTTT.

This clone was counted a few times. This rearrangement joins TRBV19 to TRBJ1-2; 7 nucleotides line up with TRBD1. Germline CDR1 and CDR2: LNHDA and SQIVND (reference sequence). The CDR3 runs to 17 residues. V lost 4 bases and J lost 1; bases outside the gene matches: 12. CDR3 sequence reads: CASSTHRDRFLNYGYTF. Written as DNA, the CDR3 is TGTGCCAGTAGTACACACCGGGACAGATTTCTTAACTATGGCTACACCTTC.

V and J are TRBV5-4 and TRBJ1-4; TRBD1 agrees at 8 bases. The trim removed 2 bases at V and 6 bases at J, leaving 6 bases unmatched. The CDR3 runs 15 residues. Per the germline V gene, CDR1 is SGHNT and CDR2 is YYREEE (reference sequence). In nucleotides, the CDR3 is TGTGCCAGCAGCTTATACGACAGGGGTCATGAAAAACTGTTTTTT. This translates into CASSLYDRGHEKLFF. Complete variable domain (other parts from reference TRBV5-4 and TRBJ1-4): ETGVTQSPTHLIKTRGQQVTLRCSSQSGHNTVSWYQQALGQGPQFIFQYYREEENGRGNFPPRFSGLQFPNYSSELNVNALELDDSALYLCASSLYDRGHEKLFFGSGTQLSVL.

V usage is TRBV5-1 and J usage is TRBJ2-5; D perhaps matches TRBD2 (6 bases). The germline V and J ends were trimmed by 8 bases and 0 bases, with 14 bases remaining between them. This CDR3 comprises 14 residues. The germline V gene has CDR1 SGHRS and CDR2 YFSETQ. The CDR3 nucleotides are TGCGCCAGTTCTCACTCTAGCGACCAAGAGACCCAGTACTTC. It translates to CASSHSSDQETQYF. The variable domain in full, completed from reference TRBV5-1 and TRBJ2-5, reads KAGVTQTPRYLIKTRGQQVTLSCSPISGHRSVSWYQQTPGQGLQFLFEYFSETQRNKGNFPGRFSGRQFSNSRSEMNVSTLELGDSALYLCASSHSSDQETQYFGPGTRLLVL.

The chain recombines TRBV7-3 with TRBJ2-1; 10 bases map to TRBD2. The germline V gene has CDR1 SGHTA and CDR2 FQGTGA. The trim removed 5 bases at V and 9 bases at J, leaving 7 bases unmatched. The CDR3 loop spans 14 amino acids. CDR3 in DNA: TGTGCCAGCAGCCCTCAGCGGGGGGGCCGTGAGCAGTTCTTC. This codes for CASSPQRGGREQFF.

This clone was picked up a small number of times. The gene calls are TRBV12-3 or TRBV12-4 and TRBJ1-5, with D possibly being TRBD1 (5 bases). Between the trimmed V and J ends, which lost 5 bases and 4 bases, there was a span of 9 bases. The CDR3 contains 13 residues. CDR3 nucleotides: TGTGCCAGCAGTCAGGGTAGGAATCAGCCCCAGCATTTT. Protein sequence: CASSQGRNQPQHF.

V gene TRBV14 combines with J gene TRBJ1-2; perhaps TRBD1 as D (5 bases). The CDR3 totals 15 residues. Germline CDR1 SGHDN, CDR2 FVKESK. V lost 1 base and J lost 2, with 11 bases in between. DNA for the CDR3: TGTGCCAGCAGCCAAGTTTTTAAGGGGAACTATGGCTACACCTTC. Amino acid sequence: CASSQVFKGNYGYTF.

This chain connects TRBV25-1 to TRBJ2-5, with D maybe TRBD2 (5 bases). Germline-derived CDR1 and CDR2 are MGHDK and SYGVNS. The CDR3 loop spans 14 amino acids. Trimming took off 5 bases at V and 5 bases at J, with 15 bases between the two ends. The CDR3 sequence: CASSHRSGVETQYF. As DNA, the CDR3 is TGTGCCAGCAGTCACCGGTCCGGGGTTGAGACCCAGTACTTC.

The rearrangement links TRBV27 to TRBJ2-2, with TRBD1 matching over 11 bases. This CDR3 region has 15 residues. Germline-derived CDR1 and CDR2 are MNHEY and SMNVEV (reference sequence). With 6 bases clipped from V and 4 bases from J, the junction kept 4 bases outside the gene matches. CDR3 sequence reads: CASRSGTGGTGELFF. Here the CDR3 DNA reads TGTGCCAGCAGGAGTGGGACAGGGGGCACCGGGGAGCTGTTTTTT.

V is TRBV29-1 and J is TRBJ1-2; TRBD1 matches 8 bases. The CDR3 has 11 amino acids. V dropped 8 bases and J dropped 8; count of bases not matched to a gene: 7. Germline-derived CDR1 and CDR2 are SQVTM and ANQGSEA. The CDR3 DNA follows: TGCAGCTCTACCAGGGGGCAAGGCTACACCTTC. It codes for CSSTRGQGYTF.

The V call is TRBV2, the J call TRBJ2-7; D is possibly TRBD1 (6 bases). V lost 5 bases and J lost 0, with 14 bases in between. CDR3 size: 15 residues. Germline CDR1 reads SNHLY; CDR2 reads FYNNEI. The CDR3 sequence is CASSTGPGSSYEQYF. CDR3 DNA sequence: TGTGCCAGCAGTACAGGGCCGGGTAGCTCCTACGAGCAGTACTTC.

The V and J genes are TRBV27 and TRBJ2-2; maybe TRBD1 (6 bases). The CDR3 totals 16 residues. Per the germline V gene, CDR1 is MNHEY and CDR2 is SMNVEV (reference sequence). The ends were cut back, 4 bases at V and 1 base at J, with 13 bases in the middle. CDR3: CASSSPLTGNTGELFF. As DNA, the CDR3 is TGTGCCAGCAGTTCCCCCTTGACAGGGAACACCGGGGAGCTGTTTTTT.

The chain uses TRBV2 and TRBJ1-2; D remains unclear. Trimming removed 1 base from V and 8 bases from J, with 8 bases in between. CDR3 length: 12 residues. Germline V lookup: CDR1 SNHLY, CDR2 FYNNEI. The CDR3 DNA reads TGTGCCAGCAGTGAAGACAGTTGGGGCTACACCTTC. This codes for CASSEDSWGYTF.

This rearrangement joins TRBV4-2 to TRBJ1-2, with a possible D match to TRBD1 (5 bases). Trimming pared 5 bases from V and 5 bases from J, leaving 15 bases between. Per the germline V gene, CDR1 is LGHNA and CDR2 is YNFKEQ. The CDR3 runs to 14 residues. The CDR3 bases are TGTGCCAGCAGCTTATCGGACACCTATTATGGCTACACCTTC. Its translation is CASSLSDTYYGYTF.

The rearrangement links TRBV5-1 to TRBJ1-1; the D gene is possibly TRBD1 (6 bases). Trimming removed 0 bases from V and 0 bases from J, with 6 bases in between. Germline loops: CDR1 SGHRS, CDR2 YFSETQ. This CDR3 contains 14 residues. In DNA, the CDR3 is TGCGCCAGCAGCTTGGGACAGGTGAACACTGAAGCTTTCTTT. Its protein product is CASSLGQVNTEAFF. The full variable domain, rest sourced from reference TRBV5-1 and TRBJ1-1, is KAGVTQTPRYLIKTRGQQVTLSCSPISGHRSVSWYQQTPGQGLQFLFEYFSETQRNKGNFPGRFSGRQFSNSRSEMNVSTLELGDSALYLCASSLGQVNTEAFFGQGTRLTVV.

This clone was observed a handful of times. One end of the junction does not line up with germline, which may come from a read error. The chain has TRBV15 and TRBJ2-7; 7 bases match TRBD1. The CDR3 sequence is 14 residues long. Per germline, CDR1 LNHNV and CDR2 YYDKDF (reference sequence). CDR3 residues: CATSRDRASYEQYF. The CDR3 coding sequence is TGTGCCACCAGCCGAGACAGGGCCTCCTACGAGCAGTACTTC.